This T cell receptor beta chain was identified during a study of blood T cell repertoires in COVID-19. Study processing details: The authors estimated nucleated cell counts from reference gene primer amplification. The repertoire was sequenced with immunoSEQ multiplex PCR; TCRdb's copy has only in-frame clones and lacks some. D and trimming come from the DNA, and the V and J calls and clone size come from that table. Of under 250,000 clones listed, about nine tenths are singletons. V lost 8 bases and J lost 5; bases outside the gene matches: 11. Germline CDR1 SNHLY, CDR2 FYNNEI. The CDR3 has 14 residues.

This TCR derives from a man aged 55 to 70 who had recovered from COVID-19. The chain combines TRBV2 with TRBJ2-5; the match to TRBD2 covers 7 bases. Material: peripheral blood. The CDR3 DNA reads as TGTGCCAGCCGACCGGGGGGAAGAGTGGAGACCCAGTACTTC. As protein: CASRPGGRVETQYF.